A selection of T cell receptor beta chains follows, all from one sample in a study of cytomegalovirus exposure and HLA in healthy donors. Using immunoSEQ multiplex PCR, the repertoire was profiled, and TCRdb retains in-frame clones only, with some absent. This sample has 55,000 to 70,000 clones, with roughly 80% found just once. Input material: PBMCs. The source is a male donor in good health and CMV-seropositive. The CDR3 runs from the conserved cysteine through the conserved F or W. Size is stated for part of the rows, as once, few or many counts, or as a class when the clone is expanded.

abundance: -
j_gene: TRBJ1-2
v_gene: TRBV30
CDR3aa: CAWSVPGIYGYTF

abundance: -
j_gene: TRBJ2-3
v_gene: TRBV7-2
CDR3aa: CASSLISGGDTQYF

abundance: -
j_gene: TRBJ1-5
v_gene: TRBV27
CDR3aa: CASSAGWDNQPQHF

abundance: -
j_gene: TRBJ1-1
v_gene: TRBV7-8
CDR3aa: CASSVDREVLETEAFF

abundance: -
j_gene: TRBJ1-2
v_gene: TRBV6-5
CDR3aa: CASSYHNSPYGYTF

abundance: few
j_gene: TRBJ2-7
v_gene: TRBV6-6
CDR3aa: CASSSTWTGDHEQYF

abundance: -
j_gene: TRBJ2-7
v_gene: TRBV28
CDR3aa: CASRDRQGTYEQYF

abundance: -
j_gene: TRBJ1-1
v_gene: TRBV19
CDR3aa: CASNHRPRAEAFF

abundance: -
j_gene: TRBJ1-4
v_gene: TRBV6-5
CDR3aa: CASSYWQGTNEKLFF

abundance: -
j_gene: TRBJ2-7
v_gene: TRBV4-3
CDR3aa: CASSQDGAGRRGYEQYF

abundance: -
j_gene: TRBJ1-4
v_gene: TRBV13
CDR3aa: CASREQVRGEKLFF

abundance: -
j_gene: TRBJ2-5
v_gene: TRBV10-3
CDR3aa: CAISENGGGETQYF

abundance: -
j_gene: TRBJ1-4
v_gene: TRBV2
CDR3aa: CASSEGEGPNEKLFF

abundance: -
j_gene: TRBJ1-6
v_gene: TRBV4-2
CDR3aa: CASSRTGSSYNSPLHF

abundance: few
j_gene: TRBJ1-2
v_gene: TRBV4-3
CDR3aa: CASSQGTGPNYGYTF

abundance: -
j_gene: TRBJ2-3
v_gene: TRBV5-1
CDR3aa: CASLRGFSGGASSTDTQYF

abundance: few
j_gene: TRBJ1-1
v_gene: TRBV5-4
CDR3aa: CASSLMGPGTEAFF

abundance: once
j_gene: TRBJ2-1
v_gene: TRBV2
CDR3aa: CASSEWEGRGFF

abundance: -
j_gene: TRBJ1-1
v_gene: TRBV19
CDR3aa: CASSLHKGEGTEAFF

abundance: few
j_gene: TRBJ2-5
v_gene: TRBV7-9
CDR3aa: CASSPGLDRETQYF

abundance: -
j_gene: TRBJ2-7
v_gene: TRBV4-1
CDR3aa: CASSPASGDYEQYF

abundance: -
j_gene: TRBJ1-1
v_gene: TRBV5-4
CDR3aa: CASGRAYMNTEAFF

abundance: -
j_gene: TRBJ2-7
v_gene: TRBV4-2
CDR3aa: CASSLGTGRNEQYF

abundance: once
j_gene: TRBJ2-7
v_gene: TRBV9
CDR3aa: CASSPPDGEYYEQYF

abundance: -
j_gene: TRBJ1-1
v_gene: TRBV27
CDR3aa: CASSPIPSWDRGMNTEAFF

abundance: once
j_gene: TRBJ2-2
v_gene: TRBV27
CDR3aa: CASAGAGGIGELFF

abundance: few
j_gene: TRBJ2-7
v_gene: TRBV6-1
CDR3aa: CASSGSSGGTYEQYF

abundance: -
j_gene: TRBJ2-7
v_gene: TRBV29-1
CDR3aa: CSVEGGLAGVYYEQYF

abundance: -
j_gene: TRBJ2-2
v_gene: TRBV28
CDR3aa: CASKSGGFTGELFF